This passage covers 24 T cell receptor beta chains from one sample sequenced in a study of metastatic and nonmetastatic thyroid tumors. No treatment of any kind had been given to any patient before thyroid surgery. Using MiXCR, TCRdb reanalyzed the PCR reads. The sample shows tens of thousands of clones, approximately 22% of them seen only once. Sequencing used blood. The receptors come from a female donor with papillary thyroid cancer or a benign thyroid nodule (not recorded which). Some clones in this sample may be carry-over from other donors' samples.

The J gene is TRBJ2-2, the V gene TRBV9; D gene uncertain. The CDR3 loop spans 16 amino acids. The germline V gene encodes CDR1 SGDLS and CDR2 YYNGEE. Trimming shortened V by 1 base and J by 1 base, and 11 bases separated the two germline ends. CDR3 amino acids: CASSVRSTLNTGELFF. The DNA of the CDR3 is TGTGCCAGCAGCGTAAGGTCCACCCTGAACACCGGGGAGCTGTTTTTT.

Many counts were recorded for this clone. The J gene is TRBJ1-5, the V gene TRBV6-2 or TRBV6-3; 7 bases agree with TRBD1. CDR1 is MNHEY, CDR2 SVGEGT, per germline. The CDR3 runs 13 residues. Trimming took 6 bases from V and 4 from J; bases not matched to a gene: 3. CDR3 region: CASSDRENQPQHF. The CDR3 DNA reads TGTGCCAGCAGCGACAGGGAGAATCAGCCCCAGCATTTT.

This rearrangement joins TRBV19 to TRBJ2-7, with D perhaps matching TRBD1 (5 bases). This CDR3 has 13 residues. Trimming shortened V by 5 bases and J by 5 bases, and 13 bases separated the two germline ends. Germline CDR1 LNHDA, CDR2 SQIVND (reference sequence). CDR3 nucleotides: TGTGCCAGTAGTCTAGGGGTAGTCAACGAGCAGTACTTC. This encodes CASSLGVVNEQYF.

This clone was recorded at least ten times. This sequence joins TRBV19 and TRBJ1-6; D perhaps matches TRBD1 (6 bases). The CDR3 length is 15 residues. CDR1 and CDR2 (germline): LNHDA, SQIVND (reference sequence). V was shortened by 1 base and J by 7 bases, with 11 bases between the two germline ends. CDR3 sequence (DNA): TGTGCCAGTAGTATAGCAACAGGGCAGAATTCACCCCTCCACTTT. Protein sequence: CASSIATGQNSPLHF.

The genes are TRBV7-3 and TRBJ2-6; no definite D call. The CDR3 is 17 amino acids. V lost 6 bases, J lost 4 bases, and 19 bases lay in between. Germline V lookup: CDR1 SGHTA, CDR2 FQGTGA. The DNA for the CDR3 is TGTGCCAGCAGAAGAATACAGCCCCAGTTCGGGGCCAACGTCCTGACTTTC. Translated, it gives CASRRIQPQFGANVLTF. The variable domain in full, completed from reference TRBV7-3 and TRBJ2-6, reads GAGVSQTPSNKVTEKGKYVELRCDPISGHTALYWYRQSLGQGPEFLIYFQGTGAADDSGLPNDRFFAVRPEGSVSTLKIQRTERGDSAVYLCASRRIQPQFGANVLTFGAGSRLTVL.

This clone was recorded at least ten times. The chain is built from TRBV19 and TRBJ1-4; TRBD1 might be the D (5 bases). CDR1 and CDR2 (germline): LNHDA, SQIVND (reference sequence). The CDR3 is 16 amino acids. Trimming took off 4 bases at V and 3 bases at J, with 15 bases between the two ends. The DNA for the CDR3 is TGTGCCAGTAGTACGGGACGGCGGGTCTCTAATGAAAAACTGTTTTTT. Its translation: CASSTGRRVSNEKLFF.

This clone was detected only a few times. Here the CDR3 reads CASSYETGDLFF. CDR3 in DNA: TGTGCCAGCAGTTATGAGACCGGGGATCTTTTTTTT. V is TRBV6-2 or TRBV6-3 and J is TRBJ2-2; a weak D match, TRBD2 (5 bases). Between the trimmed V and J ends, which lost 3 bases and 17 bases, there was a span of 16 bases. The CDR3 runs to 12 residues. Germline CDR1 is MNHEY and CDR2 is SVGEGT.

This clone was recorded at least ten times. The rearrangement joins TRBV11-2 to TRBJ1-5; 7 bases are shared with TRBD1. This CDR3 contains 16 residues. The germline V gene has CDR1 SGHAT and CDR2 FQNNGV. V shed 3 bases, J shed 0 bases, and the junction held 5 bases outside the gene matches. This CDR3 is CASSLETGHSNQPQHF. The CDR3 bases are TGTGCCAGCAGCTTGGAGACAGGGCATAGCAATCAGCCCCAGCATTTT.

The table lists this clone with many counts. The chain uses TRBV9 and TRBJ2-1, with TRBD2 matching 8 bases. J was trimmed by 3 bases and V by 3 bases; bases with no gene match: 5. Germline loops: CDR1 SGDLS, CDR2 YYNGEE. This CDR3 has 15 residues. The CDR3 region has the DNA TGTGCCAGCAGCGGATTAGCGGGAATCTACAATGAGCAGTTCTTC. This encodes CASSGLAGIYNEQFF.

The V call is TRBV20-1, the J call TRBJ2-7; no clear D. Deletions cut 3 bases from V and 0 bases from J, with 15 bases between. The germline V gene encodes CDR1 DFQATT and CDR2 SNEGSKA (reference sequence). This CDR3 is built from 15 residues. CDR3 protein: CSASPTTSISYEQYF. CDR3 DNA sequence: TGCAGTGCTAGCCCCACGACCAGTATCTCCTACGAGCAGTACTTC.

This clone was counted only a few times. A much more abundant neighbour one base away suggests this may be a read error. Other DNA sequences within the sample encode an identical CDR3. This chain joins TRBV10-1 and TRBJ2-5; 9 bases are shared with TRBD1. CDR1 is WNHNN and CDR2 is SYGVQD in the germline V gene (reference sequence). V shed 3 bases, J shed 4 bases, and the junction held 12 bases outside the gene matches. This CDR3 comprises 17 residues. CDR3 sequence: CASSDSSDRGQRETQYF. The CDR3 nucleotides read TGCGCCAGCAGTGATTCTTCGGACAGGGGTCAACGAGAGACCCAGTACTTC.

This chain uses TRBV6-1 with TRBJ2-2; D possibly corresponds to TRBD1 (5 bases). Between the trimmed V and J ends, which lost 8 bases and 5 bases, there was a span of 12 bases. Germline-derived CDR1 and CDR2 are MNHNS and SASEGT. This CDR3 contains 13 residues. In DNA, the CDR3 is TGTGCCAGCTTGCGACAGCGTACCGGGGAGCTGTTTTTT. It is translated as CASLRQRTGELFF.

This clone was seen at least ten times. This chain joins TRBV2 and TRBJ1-4, with a tentative D call TRBD1 (6 bases). V lost 5 bases, J lost 8 bases, and 18 bases lay in between. From germline, CDR1 is SNHLY and CDR2 FYNNEI. This CDR3 spans 15 amino acids. For the CDR3, the DNA is TGTGCCAGCAGTCAAACACAGGGTCGGCGAGAAAAACTGTTTTTT. This gives the protein CASSQTQGRREKLFF.

V gene TRBV11-2 combines with J gene TRBJ1-1; D may be TRBD1 (6 bases). This CDR3 has 18 amino acids. Germline values: CDR1 SGHAT, CDR2 FQNNGV. Trimming removed 2 bases at V and 4 bases at J, with 23 bases between. CDR3 coding DNA: TGTGCCAGCAGCTTAAGAGGGGCAGGGGCATGGGGAGTCACTGAAGCTTTCTTT. As protein: CASSLRGAGAWGVTEAFF.

This clone has a handful of counts. The chain has TRBV12-3 or TRBV12-4 and TRBJ2-7, with 7 bases matching TRBD2. CDR3 length equals 14 residues. V gave up 3 bases and J gave up 5 bases; unmatched junction bases: 7. The DNA for the CDR3 is TGTGCCAGCAGTTTTGGGGGGGGAATCCACGAGCAGTACTTC. Residues: CASSFGGGIHEQYF.

The chain joins TRBV18 to TRBJ2-3; 14 bases are shared with TRBD2. The V and J ends lost 6 bases and 2 bases, in that order; junction bases with no gene match: 16. This CDR3 is built from 20 residues. Germline loops: CDR1 KGHSH, CDR2 LQKENI. CDR3 nucleotide sequence: TGTGCCAGCTCCTCGGGAAGCCCGGGACTAGCGGGGGCCACCACAGATACGCAGTATTTT. Its translation is CASSSGSPGLAGATTDTQYF. Together with reference TRBV18 and TRBJ2-3, the CDR3 gives the full variable domain: NAGVMQNPRHLVRRRGQEARLRCSPMKGHSHVYWYRQLPEEGLKFMVYLQKENIIDESGMPKERFSAEFPKEGPSILRIQQVVRGDSAAYFCASSSGSPGLAGATTDTQYFGPGTRLTVL.

In its sample, this clone was seen a few times. The V gene is TRBV7-6, the J gene TRBJ2-2, with D maybe TRBD2 (5 bases). The germline V gene encodes CDR1 SGHVS and CDR2 FNYEAQ. The V end lost 6 bases, the J end lost 4 bases, and 15 bases lay between the germline ends. There are 15 residues in the CDR3. The CDR3 is CASSLTIGVTGELFF. The CDR3 bases are TGTGCCAGCAGTCTGACTATCGGTGTCACCGGGGAGCTGTTTTTT.

Turning to this clone: Sequence at one end of the junction differs from germline and may be a read error. This chain uses TRBV11-2 with TRBJ1-2, with D unclear. This CDR3 comprises 15 residues. Germline V lookup: CDR1 SGHAT, CDR2 FQNNGV. CDR3 sequence: CASTLIRGPGYGYTF. DNA of the CDR3: TGTGCCAGCACCTTAATTCGGGGTCCGGGTTATGGCTACACCTTC.

With regard to this clone: A much more abundant neighbour one base away suggests this may be a read error. Other DNA sequences in the same sample also yield this CDR3. V is TRBV20-1 and J is TRBJ1-1; D may be TRBD1 (5 bases). CDR3 length equals 13 residues. Looked up from germline, CDR1 is DFQATT and CDR2 is SNEGSKA (reference sequence). CDR3 DNA: TGCAGTGCTAGAGATCGGGGGAACACTGAAGCATTCTTT. Amino acid sequence: CSARDRGNTEAFF.

The V gene is TRBV6-1, the J gene TRBJ1-2; D is possibly TRBD1 (5 bases). In germline, CDR1 is MNHNS, CDR2 SASEGT. CDR3 length: 12 amino acids. The V end lost 11 bases, the J end lost 8 bases, and 18 bases lay between the germline ends. CDR3 amino acids: CAGGGRGWGYTF. The CDR3 nucleotides are TGTGCCGGGGGAGGGAGGGGCTGGGGCTACACCTTC.

The V call is TRBV12-5, the J call TRBJ1-1; D may be TRBD1 (6 bases). V lost 8 bases and J lost 3, with 19 bases in between. The CDR3 is made up of 15 amino acids. CDR1 is LGHNT, CDR2 FRNRAP, per germline. Here the CDR3 DNA reads TGTGCTAGTTCTCCCGACCTGGGGGCCTACACTGAAGCTTTCTTT. This encodes CASSPDLGAYTEAFF. Based on the CDR3 plus reference TRBV12-5 and TRBJ1-1, the full variable domain is DARVTQTPRHKVTEMGQEVTMRCQPILGHNTVFWYRQTMMQGLELLAYFRNRAPLDDSGMPKDRFSAEMPDATLATLKIQPSEPRDSAVYFCASSPDLGAYTEAFFGQGTRLTVV.

This clone is judged medium-sized. The chain links TRBV12-3 or TRBV12-4 to TRBJ1-6, with 8 bases matching TRBD1. V lost 3 bases, J lost 6 bases, and 4 bases stayed unmatched. The CDR3 is 15 residues long. CDR3 residues: CASSLAGGGNSPLHF. The CDR3 DNA reads as TGTGCCAGCAGTTTGGCAGGGGGCGGTAATTCACCCCTCCACTTT.

V usage is TRBV11-1 and J usage is TRBJ2-2; either TRBD1 or TRBD2 may supply D (5 bases each). The V and J ends lost 7 bases and 0 bases respectively, with 15 bases between them. CDR1 is SGHAT and CDR2 is FQDESV in the germline V gene (reference sequence). The CDR3 loop spans 16 amino acids. The CDR3 region has the DNA TGTGCCAGCATCTCCTCCCGGGGCGCGAACACCGGGGAGCTGTTTTTT. Protein product: CASISSRGANTGELFF.

This clone was detected many times. The chain carries TRBV6-1 and TRBJ1-1; 7 bases are a match to TRBD1. Germline CDR1 and CDR2: MNHNS and SASEGT. This CDR3 has 14 amino acids. J lost 0 bases, V lost 6 bases, and 4 bases had no gene match. The CDR3 coding sequence is TGTGCCAGCAGGGACAGGAATCTGAACACTGAAGCTTTCTTT. Amino acids: CASRDRNLNTEAFF.